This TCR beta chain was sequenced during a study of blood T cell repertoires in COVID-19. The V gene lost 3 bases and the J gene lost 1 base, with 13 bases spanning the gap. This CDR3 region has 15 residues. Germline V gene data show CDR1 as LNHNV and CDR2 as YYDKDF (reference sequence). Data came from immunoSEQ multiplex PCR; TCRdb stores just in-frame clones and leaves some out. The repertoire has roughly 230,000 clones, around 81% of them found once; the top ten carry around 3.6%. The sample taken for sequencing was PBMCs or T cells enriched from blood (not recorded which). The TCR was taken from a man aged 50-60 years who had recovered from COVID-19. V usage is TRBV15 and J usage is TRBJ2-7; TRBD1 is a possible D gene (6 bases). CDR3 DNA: TGTGCCACCAGCAGGGCTGGGACAAAGTCCTACGAGCAGTACTTC. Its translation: CATSRAGTKSYEQYF. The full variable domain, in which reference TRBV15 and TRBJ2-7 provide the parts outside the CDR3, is DAMVIQNPRYQVTQFGKPVTLSCSQTLNHNVMYWYQQKSSQAPKLLFHYYDKDFNNEADTPDNFQSRRPNTSFCFLDIRSPGLGDTAMYLCATSRAGTKSYEQYFGPGTRLTVT.